This is a list of T cell receptor beta chains from one sample in a study of CD8 T cells in Susac syndrome. TCRdb redid the calling of the immunoSEQ multiplex PCR reads with MiXCR, one entry per CDR3 protein. Among some 140,000 distinct CDR3 sequences listed, under 95% were seen once. Sequencing was performed on CD8+ T cells from PBMCs. The receptors stem from a human donor with multiple sclerosis. Each CDR3 is given with its conserved first and last residue. Each record gives: D gene, J gene, V gene, clone size, CDR3 protein, CDR3 DNA. The D gene is left open where the match is weak. Not all rows give a size; the values are once, few, many and, for expanded clones, a class.

.	TRBJ2-5	TRBV30	.	CAWSVLGGETQYF	TGTGCCTGGAGTGTACTTGGGGGAGAGACCCAGTACTTC
TRBD2	TRBJ2-3	TRBV7-2	.	CASSELAGLDTQYF	TGTGCCAGCAGCGAACTAGCGGGATTGGATACGCAGTATTTT
.	TRBJ2-3	TRBV12-3/TRBV12-4	.	CASSLVGSTDTQYF	TGTGCCAGCAGTCTCGTCGGGAGCACAGATACGCAGTATTTT
.	TRBJ1-1	TRBV5-1	few	CASTHAGLANTEAFF	TGCGCCAGCACCCACGCGGGGTTGGCGAACACTGAAGCTTTCTTT
TRBD1	TRBJ1-2	TRBV12-3/TRBV12-4	.	CASSSTPGGLRYGYTF	TGTGCCAGCAGTTCCACTCCAGGGGGCCTTAGGTATGGCTACACCTTC
.	TRBJ2-1	TRBV3-1	.	CASSQVEGTYNEQFF	TGTGCCAGCAGCCAAGTCGAAGGCACCTACAATGAGCAGTTCTTC
TRBD2	TRBJ2-1	TRBV15	.	CATSPGWGGSNEQFF	TGTGCCACCAGCCCTGGGTGGGGAGGGTCGAATGAGCAGTTCTTC
.	TRBJ2-2	TRBV7-2	.	CASSLGGWPNTGELFF	TGTGCCAGCAGCTTAGGAGGGTGGCCCAACACCGGGGAGCTGTTTTTT
TRBD2	TRBJ2-7	TRBV20-1	.	CSARTSGTYEQYF	TGCAGTGCTCGGACTAGCGGGACATACGAGCAGTACTTC
TRBD1	TRBJ2-2	TRBV5-6	.	CASSWGQLTGELFF	TGTGCCAGCAGCTGGGGACAGTTAACCGGGGAGCTGTTTTTT
.	TRBJ2-1	TRBV5-1	once	CASGLLTYNEQFF	TGCGCCAGCGGACTGTTGACCTACAATGAGCAGTTCTTC